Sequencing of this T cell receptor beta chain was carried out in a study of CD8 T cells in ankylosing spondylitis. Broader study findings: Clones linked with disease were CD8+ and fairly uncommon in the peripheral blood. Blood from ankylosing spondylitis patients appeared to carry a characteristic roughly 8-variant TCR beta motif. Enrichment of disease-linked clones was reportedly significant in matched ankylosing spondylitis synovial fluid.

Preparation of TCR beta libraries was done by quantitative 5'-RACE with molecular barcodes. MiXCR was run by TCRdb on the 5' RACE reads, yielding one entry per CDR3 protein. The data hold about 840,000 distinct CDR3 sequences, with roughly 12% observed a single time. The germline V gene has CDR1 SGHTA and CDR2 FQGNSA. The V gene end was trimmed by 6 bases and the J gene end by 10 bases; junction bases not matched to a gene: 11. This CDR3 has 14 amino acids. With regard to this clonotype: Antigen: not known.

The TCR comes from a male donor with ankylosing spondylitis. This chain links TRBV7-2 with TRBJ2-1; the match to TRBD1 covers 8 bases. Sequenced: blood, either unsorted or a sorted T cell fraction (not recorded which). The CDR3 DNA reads TGTGCCAGCAGTAGGGACAGGTGGTTAGTAGAGCAGTTCTTC. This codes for CASSRDRWLVEQFF.